One sample yielded the 32 T cell receptor beta chains listed below, sequenced in a study of blood T cell repertoires in COVID-19. Profiled with immunoSEQ multiplex PCR; TCRdb holds only in-frame clones, not every one. Among around 30,000 clones listed, roughly 90% were seen once. Sequenced input: peripheral blood. Receptors originate from a man in his 60s with acute or convalescent COVID-19.

J is TRBJ1-5 and V is TRBV29-1; 8 bases fit TRBD1. Germline-derived CDR1 and CDR2 are SQVTM and ANQGSEA. This CDR3 is built from 14 residues. The V and J ends lost 5 bases and 4 bases, in that order; junction bases with no gene match: 7. The CDR3 sequence: CSVSAGGANQPQHF. In nucleotides, the CDR3 is TGCAGCGTTTCCGCAGGGGGCGCAAATCAGCCCCAGCATTTT.

This clone turned up a few times. The rearrangement links TRBV3-1 (or the pseudogene TRBV3-2) to TRBJ1-2; possible D gene TRBD1, 5 bases. Germline-derived CDR1 and CDR2 are LGHDT and YNNKEL (reference sequence). V was clipped by 0 bases and J by 4 bases, with 9 bases between them. The CDR3 has 14 amino acids. CDR3 region: CASSQDGGTYGYTF. Here the CDR3 DNA reads TGTGCCAGCAGCCAAGATGGGGGGACCTATGGCTACACCTTC.

The chain has TRBV5-4 and TRBJ1-2; perhaps TRBD1 as D (5 bases). The germline V gene has CDR1 SGHNT and CDR2 YYREEE (reference sequence). The CDR3 sequence is 14 residues long. Trimming shortened V by 0 bases and J by 2 bases, and 8 bases separated the two germline ends. CDR3 nucleotide sequence: TGTGCCAGCAGCTTGGCAGGGTTAAACTATGGCTACACCTTC. This codes for CASSLAGLNYGYTF. Full variable domain (remainder filled in from reference TRBV5-4 and TRBJ1-2): ETGVTQSPTHLIKTRGQQVTLRCSSQSGHNTVSWYQQALGQGPQFIFQYYREEENGRGNFPPRFSGLQFPNYSSELNVNALELDDSALYLCASSLAGLNYGYTFGSGTRLTVV.

V is TRBV7-9 and J is TRBJ2-2, with D unresolved. The V and J ends lost 0 bases and 4 bases respectively, with 12 bases between them. Germline V gene sequence: CDR1 SEHNR, CDR2 FQNEAQ (reference sequence). This CDR3 region has 16 residues. This CDR3 is CASSLAHMLLTGELFF. In DNA form, the CDR3 reads TGTGCCAGCAGCTTAGCGCATATGTTACTCACCGGGGAGCTGTTTTTT.

The chain employs TRBV19 and TRBJ1-4; D might be TRBD1 (6 bases). Germline V gene data show CDR1 as LNHDA and CDR2 as SQIVND (reference sequence). V shed 10 bases and J shed 5 bases, with 17 bases lying between them. This CDR3 comprises 14 residues. As DNA, the CDR3 is TGTGCCACCCACCCGGGACAACGAAATGAAAAACTGTTTTTT. The encoded protein is CATHPGQRNEKLFF. Full variable domain (missing parts from reference TRBV19 and TRBJ1-4): DGGITQSPKYLFRKEGQNVTLSCEQNLNHDAMYWYRQDPGQGLRLIYYSQIVNDFQKGDIAEGYSVSREKKESFPLTVTSAQKNPTAFYLCATHPGQRNEKLFFGSGTQLSVL.

This clone was seen only once. The rearrangement uses TRBV11-2 and TRBJ2-3; D might be TRBD1 (6 bases). Germline V lookup: CDR1 SGHAT, CDR2 FQNNGV. CDR3 length: 16 amino acids. The germline V and J ends were trimmed by 0 bases and 4 bases, with 14 bases remaining between them. CDR3 DNA: TGTGCCAGCAGCTTAGAAGACAGGTTCCTGCCAGATACGCAGTATTTT. Amino acids: CASSLEDRFLPDTQYF.

This clone was recorded once. V and J are TRBV30 and TRBJ1-1; D might be TRBD1 (5 bases). From germline, CDR1 is GTSNPN and CDR2 SVGIG (reference sequence). This CDR3 region has 13 residues. V lost 2 bases, J lost 0 bases, and 7 bases lay in between. The CDR3 sequence is CAWSQGVNTEAFF. CDR3 nucleotides: TGTGCCTGGAGTCAGGGCGTGAACACTGAAGCTTTCTTT.

The chain couples TRBV19 to TRBJ1-2; TRBD1 aligns across 8 bases. Losses at the gene ends were 4 bases for V and 4 bases for J; bases not matched to a gene: 8. Germline V gene lookup returns CDR1 LNHDA and CDR2 SQIVND (reference sequence). The CDR3 loop spans 15 amino acids. DNA of the CDR3: TGTGCCAGTAGTAACTTGGACAGGGAACTCTATGGCTACACCTTC. This encodes CASSNLDRELYGYTF.

The V call is TRBV6-2 or TRBV6-3, the J call TRBJ2-1; 7 positions agree with TRBD1. The CDR3 spans 15 residues. Trimming at V came to 5 bases and at J to 4 bases, leaving 8 bases not matched to a gene. The V gene's germline CDR1 is MNHEY and CDR2 SVGEGT. The CDR3 reads CASSLSGTAYNEQFF. The CDR3 bases are TGTGCCAGCAGTCTATCCGGGACAGCATACAATGAGCAGTTCTTC.

The CDR3 sequence is CAWSADRGHEQYF. The DNA of the CDR3 is TGTGCCTGGAGTGCGGACAGGGGGCACGAGCAGTACTTC. The V call is TRBV30, the J call TRBJ2-7; 11 bases match TRBD1. CDR1 is GTSNPN and CDR2 is SVGIG in the germline V gene (reference sequence). The CDR3 consists of 13 residues. V was pared by 1 base and J by 5 bases, with 1 base of the junction left unmatched.

The chain couples TRBV30 to TRBJ2-7, with D perhaps TRBD2 (6 bases). Germline V gene sequence: CDR1 GTSNPN, CDR2 SVGIG (reference sequence). The CDR3 is 12 amino acids. The V end was cut by 4 bases, the J end by 5 bases, with 12 bases between. Here the CDR3 reads CAWTKGGDEQYF. The CDR3 DNA reads as TGTGCCTGGACCAAAGGAGGGGACGAGCAGTACTTC.

The V and J genes are TRBV18 and TRBJ2-3; 10 nucleotides line up with TRBD2. The V gene end was trimmed by 2 bases and the J gene end by 0 bases; junction bases not matched to a gene: 2. The CDR3 sequence is 16 residues long. Germline V lookup: CDR1 KGHSH, CDR2 LQKENI. CDR3 sequence: CASSPETSGSTDTQYF. The DNA for the CDR3 is TGTGCCAGCTCACCAGAGACTAGCGGGAGCACAGATACGCAGTATTTT. Filled out from reference TRBV18 and TRBJ2-3, the complete variable domain reads NAGVMQNPRHLVRRRGQEARLRCSPMKGHSHVYWYRQLPEEGLKFMVYLQKENIIDESGMPKERFSAEFPKEGPSILRIQQVVRGDSAAYFCASSPETSGSTDTQYFGPGTRLTVL.

J is TRBJ1-2 and V is TRBV5-1; 8 bases map to TRBD1. The CDR3 sequence is 13 residues long. CDR1 and CDR2 (germline): SGHRS, YFSETQ. J lost 4 bases, V lost 3 bases, and 2 bases had no gene match. In DNA, the CDR3 is TGCGCCAGCAGCTCGCAGGGGGCCTATGGCTACACCTTC. Residues: CASSSQGAYGYTF.

The chain recombines TRBV5-1 with TRBJ1-1; 7 bases match TRBD1. Germline-derived CDR1 and CDR2 are SGHRS and YFSETQ. J gave up 4 bases and V 1 base, and 4 bases lay outside the gene matches. This CDR3 is built from 14 residues. The CDR3 sequence is CASSLKRGPTEAFF. As DNA, the CDR3 is TGCGCCAGCAGCTTGAAGAGGGGGCCCACTGAAGCTTTCTTT. Combining the CDR3 with reference TRBV5-1 and TRBJ1-1 gives the whole variable domain KAGVTQTPRYLIKTRGQQVTLSCSPISGHRSVSWYQQTPGQGLQFLFEYFSETQRNKGNFPGRFSGRQFSNSRSEMNVSTLELGDSALYLCASSLKRGPTEAFFGQGTRLTVV.

The chain couples TRBV12-5 to TRBJ2-3, with 10 nucleotides matching TRBD2. This CDR3 is built from 16 residues. Germline CDR1 LGHNT, CDR2 FRNRAP. V lost 4 bases to trimming and J lost 2 bases; unmatched junction nucleotides: 6. CDR3 amino acids: CASGSPLAGSTDTQYF. CDR3 sequence (DNA): TGTGCTAGTGGTTCCCCACTAGCGGGGTCCACAGATACGCAGTATTTT.

The chain joins TRBV19 to TRBJ2-3; tentative D call: TRBD2 (6 bases). Germline lookup yields CDR1 LNHDA and CDR2 SQIVND (reference sequence). V was pared by 3 bases and J by 4 bases, with 14 bases between. The length of the CDR3 is 15 residues. The CDR3 is CASSMGRGGSDTQYF. The DNA of the CDR3 is TGTGCCAGTAGTATGGGGCGGGGAGGTTCAGATACGCAGTATTTT.

The chain recombines TRBV7-2 with TRBJ2-3; D is unclear. This CDR3 is built from 16 residues. Germline loops: CDR1 SGHTA, CDR2 FQGNSA. The ends were cut back, 5 bases at V and 0 bases at J, with 15 bases in the middle. CDR3 nucleotides: TGTGCCAGCAGCGTGATGAGTAGGAGTAGCACAGATACGCAGTATTTT. Translated, it gives CASSVMSRSSTDTQYF.

The chain uses TRBV19 and TRBJ2-3, with D possibly TRBD2 on 5 matching bases. The CDR3 extends over 13 amino acids. Trimming took 4 bases from V and 2 from J, leaving 7 bases between them. Germline V gene lookup returns CDR1 LNHDA and CDR2 SQIVND (reference sequence). DNA for the CDR3: TGTGCCAGTAGTACGGACTCCACAGATACGCAGTATTTT. Encoded protein: CASSTDSTDTQYF.

The chain joins TRBV7-6 to TRBJ1-6, with D possibly being TRBD1 (6 bases). Deletions cut 0 bases from V and 6 bases from J, with 9 bases between. Germline CDR1 is SGHVS and CDR2 is FNYEAQ. The CDR3 is made up of 15 amino acids. The CDR3 protein is CASSLAGAGNSPLHF. The CDR3 DNA reads TGTGCCAGCAGCTTAGCGGGGGCGGGTAATTCACCCCTCCACTTT.

The genes are TRBV6-6 and TRBJ2-1; 14 nucleotides align to TRBD2. From germline, CDR1 is MNHNY and CDR2 SVGAGI (reference sequence). The CDR3 consists of 24 residues. J lost 6 bases, V lost 5 bases, and 30 bases had no gene match. The CDR3 is CASSRALYGGGLAGVSRHSNEQFF. Written as DNA, the CDR3 is TGTGCCAGCAGTCGAGCTCTATACGGGGGGGGACTAGCGGGAGTATCCCGGCATTCCAATGAGCAGTTCTTC.

J is TRBJ2-1 and V is TRBV4-3; 11 nucleotides align to TRBD2. CDR1 LGHNA and CDR2 YSLEER come from the germline V gene. Trimming cost V 0 bases and J 6 bases; bases outside gene matches: 7. The CDR3 has 17 residues. DNA of the CDR3: TGCGCCAGCAGCCAAGAACTAGCGGGAGTATCGGGCAATGAGCAGTTCTTC. This translates into CASSQELAGVSGNEQFF.

The gene calls are TRBV7-6 and TRBJ1-1; D may be TRBD1 (5 bases). This CDR3 is built from 13 residues. Germline-derived CDR1 and CDR2 are SGHVS and FNYEAQ. V lost 3 bases, J lost 3 bases, and 8 bases lay in between. The CDR3 nucleotides are TGTGCCAGCAGCTTTTCACAGGACACTGAAGCTTTCTTT. Translation: CASSFSQDTEAFF.

The sample holds a few counts of this clone. The rearrangement joins TRBV6-5 to TRBJ1-5; perhaps TRBD1 as D (5 bases). This CDR3 contains 13 residues. The germline V gene encodes CDR1 MNHEY and CDR2 SVGAGI. The ends were cut back, 5 bases at V and 5 bases at J, with 10 bases in the middle. DNA of the CDR3: TGTGCCAGCAGTCGGGGGGATGATCAGCCCCAGCATTTT. Translation gives CASSRGDDQPQHF.

V and J are TRBV9 and TRBJ1-2, with D possibly TRBD1 on 6 matching bases. Trimming pared 4 bases from V and 2 bases from J, leaving 12 bases between. The CDR3 covers 14 residues. The germline V gene has CDR1 SGDLS and CDR2 YYNGEE. The CDR3 here is CASSSRTANYGYTF. The CDR3 coding sequence is TGTGCCAGCAGCTCCCGGACAGCGAACTATGGCTACACCTTC.

This clone has only one observation. This chain uses TRBV29-1 with TRBJ2-1, with TRBD2 as a possible D gene (5 bases). Germline V gene lookup returns CDR1 SQVTM and CDR2 ANQGSEA. V was clipped by 5 bases and J by 12 bases, with 17 bases between them. The CDR3 spans 12 residues. The CDR3: CSVNGERARQFF. DNA of the CDR3: TGCAGCGTTAACGGAGAGAGGGCACGGCAGTTCTTC.

The chain carries TRBV6-2 or TRBV6-3 and TRBJ2-5; D might be TRBD2 (6 bases). Trimming cost V 2 bases and J 4 bases, with 14 bases left between them. From germline, CDR1 is MNHEY and CDR2 SVGEGT. The CDR3 length is 15 residues. The CDR3 nucleotides are TGTGCCAGCAGTTACCGACGACTAGGCTTAGAGACCCAGTACTTC. Its translation: CASSYRRLGLETQYF.

CDR3 in amino acids: CASSLSGGAGYNEQFF. The DNA of the CDR3 is TGTGCCAGCAGTTTATCTGGGGGGGCGGGCTACAATGAGCAGTTCTTC. J is TRBJ2-1 and V is TRBV27; tentative D call: TRBD2 (7 bases). Trimming took off 0 bases at V and 3 bases at J, with 12 bases between the two ends. This CDR3 is built from 16 residues. Germline V gene lookup returns CDR1 MNHEY and CDR2 SMNVEV (reference sequence).

The chain recombines TRBV6-1 with TRBJ1-3; perhaps TRBD1 as D (5 bases). Germline CDR1 reads MNHNS; CDR2 reads SASEGT. This CDR3 has 16 residues. Trimming removed 1 base at V and 6 bases at J, with 16 bases between. The CDR3 sequence: CASSEVRWGGKNTIYF. CDR3 coding DNA: TGTGCCAGCAGTGAAGTTCGCTGGGGGGGTAAAAACACCATATATTTT.

This chain links TRBV4-1 with TRBJ2-4, with 9 nucleotides matching TRBD1. CDR3 length: 15 residues. Germline CDR1 MGHRA, CDR2 YSYEKL. J gave up 4 bases and V 5 bases, and 6 bases lay outside the gene matches. The CDR3 region has the DNA TGCGCCAGCAGCGTTCCGGGACAGGGAAAAAACATTCAGTACTTC. Amino acids: CASSVPGQGKNIQYF.

This clone has just one count. V usage is TRBV19 and J usage is TRBJ1-4; TRBD1 matches at 8 bases. V lost 3 bases to trimming and J lost 7 bases; unmatched junction nucleotides: 4. Germline V CDR1 and CDR2: LNHDA, SQIVND (reference sequence). The CDR3 length is 14 residues. The chain's CDR3 is CASSMRQGAEKLFF. The CDR3 DNA is TGTGCCAGTAGTATGAGGCAGGGGGCTGAAAAACTGTTTTTT.

V gene TRBV4-1 combines with J gene TRBJ2-7, with 8 bases fitting TRBD2. V was pared by 0 bases and J by 4 bases, with 5 bases of the junction left unmatched. This CDR3 has 15 residues. Germline V gives CDR1 MGHRA, CDR2 YSYEKL. As DNA, the CDR3 is TGCGCCAGCAGCCAAGATGAGCGGGAGACTTACGAGCAGTACTTC. Residues: CASSQDERETYEQYF.

J is TRBJ2-2 and V is TRBV7-8, with 7 bases aligning to TRBD1. Germline assignment: CDR1 SGHVS and CDR2 FQNEAQ. V trimming: 6 bases; J trimming: 1 base; junction bases outside the gene matches: 5. This CDR3 comprises 15 residues. The CDR3 protein is CASSLWTGNTGELFF. CDR3 sequence (DNA): TGTGCCAGCAGTCTTTGGACAGGGAACACCGGGGAGCTGTTTTTT.